The entry below describes one T cell receptor beta chain. Antigen: not known. This specimen belongs to a study of the immune and genomic landscape of osteosarcoma. Study-level information: Poor-risk disease predominated: about 77% unfavorable response, over 60% deceased.

CDR1 and CDR2 (germline): SGHNT, YYREEE (reference sequence). The CDR3 has 18 residues. With 4 bases clipped from V and 4 bases from J, the junction kept 17 bases outside the gene matches. Poor-prognosis osteosarcoma patients supplied post-treatment primary, local recurrence and metastasis tumor specimens. Study findings and constraints: Compared with cold C1, the hot C3 cluster had higher, still-low clonality.

The data were produced by immunoSEQ multiplex PCR, yet TCRdb's version contains in-frame clones alone and is incomplete. The profile shows 4,000 to 6,000 clones, 77% of them singletons. Sequences were obtained from osteosarcoma tumor tissue from the lung. The chain links TRBV5-4 to TRBJ2-3, with 8 bases identical to TRBD2. This sequence originates from a human donor with osteosarcoma. CDR3: CASSPQWSGSNNADTQYF. In DNA, the CDR3 is TGTGCCAGCAGCCCCCAATGGAGCGGGAGTAATAACGCAGATACGCAGTATTTT.